A selection of T cell receptor beta chains follows, all from one sample in a study of T-cell reconstitution after alpha-beta-depleted transplantation in children. TCRdb called the PCR reads again in MiXCR, with one record for every CDR3 protein. The sample consists of roughly 500,000 distinct CDR3 sequences, approximately 13% of them appearing once. The source was PBMCs from the stem cell graft donor, collected from the stem cell graft. These receptors originate from a human donor who donated a stem cell graft to a child with combined immunodeficiency. The CDR3 runs from the conserved cysteine through the conserved F or W. The D gene is left open where the match is weak. Clone size is not always given. Where it is, it says once, few, many or a class for expanded clones.

j_call: TRBJ2-7
d_call: NA
clone_size: NA
v_call: TRBV7-9
cdr3_nt: TGTGCCAACAGCTTTGGACAGGGAGGGATCAACGAGCAGTACTTC
cdr3_aa: CANSFGQGGINEQYF

j_call: TRBJ2-5
d_call: NA
clone_size: NA
v_call: TRBV6-1
cdr3_nt: TGTGCCAGCAGTGGGGTCTCGGGGCAGGGGAGAGAGACCCAGTACTTC
cdr3_aa: CASSGVSGQGRETQYF

j_call: TRBJ2-1
d_call: TRBD2
clone_size: NA
v_call: TRBV24-1
cdr3_nt: TGTGCCACCAGTGATTCGATAACGGGAGGGGCCTACAATGAGCAGTTCTTC
cdr3_aa: CATSDSITGGAYNEQFF

j_call: TRBJ2-5
d_call: NA
clone_size: NA
v_call: TRBV11-1
cdr3_nt: TGTGCCAGCAGCTTCGTGGAGACCCAGTACTTC
cdr3_aa: CASSFVETQYF

j_call: TRBJ2-1
d_call: NA
clone_size: few
v_call: TRBV30
cdr3_nt: TGTGCCTGGAGTGTAGGACTTACCTACAATGAGCAGTTCTTC
cdr3_aa: CAWSVGLTYNEQFF

j_call: TRBJ2-1
d_call: NA
clone_size: many
v_call: TRBV24-1
cdr3_nt: TGTGCCACCAGTGATCTAGGGGGCAATGAGCAGTTCTTC
cdr3_aa: CATSDLGGNEQFF

j_call: TRBJ2-3
d_call: NA
clone_size: many
v_call: TRBV5-1
cdr3_nt: TGCGCCAGCAAACAAGAGAGCACAGATACGCAGTATTTT
cdr3_aa: CASKQESTDTQYF

j_call: TRBJ2-7
d_call: TRBD2
clone_size: few
v_call: TRBV5-5
cdr3_nt: TGTGCCAGCAGCTTTGTAGCGGGAGCTAGGGAGCAGTACTTC
cdr3_aa: CASSFVAGAREQYF

j_call: TRBJ2-7
d_call: TRBD1
clone_size: many
v_call: TRBV6-5
cdr3_nt: TGTGCCAGCAGTTACGGGACAGCGCGGAGCTCCTACGAGCAGTACTTC
cdr3_aa: CASSYGTARSSYEQYF

j_call: TRBJ2-5
d_call: TRBD1
clone_size: NA
v_call: TRBV9
cdr3_nt: TGTGCCAGCAGCGTGTCCGGGACAGGGCCCCAAGAGACCCAGTACTTC
cdr3_aa: CASSVSGTGPQETQYF

j_call: TRBJ2-1
d_call: NA
clone_size: NA
v_call: TRBV2
cdr3_nt: TGTGCCAGCAGTGGTTTAGTAACTCCCGAGCAGTTCTTC
cdr3_aa: CASSGLVTPEQFF

j_call: TRBJ1-5
d_call: NA
clone_size: many
v_call: TRBV6-1
cdr3_nt: TGTGCCAGCAGAGAGTTTTTCCGGGCCGGCAATCAGCCCCAGCATTTT
cdr3_aa: CASREFFRAGNQPQHF

j_call: TRBJ2-1
d_call: NA
clone_size: NA
v_call: TRBV12-3/TRBV12-4
cdr3_nt: TGTGCCAGCAGTTCCGGGGTTGATGAGCAGTTCTTC
cdr3_aa: CASSSGVDEQFF

j_call: TRBJ1-6
d_call: NA
clone_size: NA
v_call: TRBV5-6
cdr3_nt: TGTGCCAGCAGCCATGGAGGAAATAATTCACCCCTCCACTTT
cdr3_aa: CASSHGGNNSPLHF

j_call: TRBJ2-1
d_call: NA
clone_size: NA
v_call: TRBV5-5
cdr3_nt: TGTGCCAGCAGCGTGCCACAGGGCTTTGAGCAGTTCTTC
cdr3_aa: CASSVPQGFEQFF

j_call: TRBJ2-1
d_call: TRBD1
clone_size: many
v_call: TRBV20-1
cdr3_nt: TGCAGTGCTAGGCGGGACAGGTCCTACAATGAGCAGTTCTTC
cdr3_aa: CSARRDRSYNEQFF

j_call: TRBJ2-5
d_call: NA
clone_size: NA
v_call: TRBV5-1
cdr3_nt: TGCGCCAGCAGCTTGGAAACAGGGATACAAGAGACCCAGTACTTC
cdr3_aa: CASSLETGIQETQYF

j_call: TRBJ2-7
d_call: TRBD1
clone_size: few
v_call: TRBV6-5
cdr3_nt: TGTGCCAGCAGTCCGGACAGGGCAAGCTCCTACGAGCAGTACTTC
cdr3_aa: CASSPDRASSYEQYF

j_call: TRBJ2-7
d_call: NA
clone_size: NA
v_call: TRBV29-1
cdr3_nt: TGCAGCGTTGGCCCCACAGGAGGAGGTGCCTACGAGCAGTACTTC
cdr3_aa: CSVGPTGGGAYEQYF

j_call: TRBJ2-7
d_call: NA
clone_size: NA
v_call: TRBV7-8
cdr3_nt: TGTGCCAGCAGCGTTTCGGGTGAGGTCTACGAGCAGTACTTC
cdr3_aa: CASSVSGEVYEQYF

j_call: TRBJ1-2
d_call: TRBD1
clone_size: few
v_call: TRBV29-1
cdr3_nt: TGCAGCGCCGGGACAGGGGGTGCTAACTATGGCTACACCTTC
cdr3_aa: CSAGTGGANYGYTF

j_call: TRBJ2-5
d_call: NA
clone_size: many
v_call: TRBV12-3/TRBV12-4
cdr3_nt: TGTGCCAGCAGTCCTATACCCGCCCGGGACGACGGAGGTCACCAAGAGACCCAGTACTTC
cdr3_aa: CASSPIPARDDGGHQETQYF

j_call: TRBJ2-5
d_call: NA
clone_size: many
v_call: TRBV30
cdr3_nt: TGTGCCTGGAGTGTACGGATCCGGGAGACCCAGTACTTC
cdr3_aa: CAWSVRIRETQYF